This T cell receptor (beta chain) was identified during a study of PD-1 blockade in classical Hodgkin lymphoma. At the level of the study: Intravenous nivolumab at 3 mg/kg was given to patients every 2 weeks. Findings and limits, study-wide: Newly diagnosed and completely responding patients shared comparable baseline diversity. According to reports, newly diagnosed patients had lower baseline TCR diversity than healthy donors, and relapsed/refractory patients had lower baseline TCR diversity still.

Trimming left V 3 bases short and J 9 bases short, with 19 bases between. This CDR3 comprises 16 residues. The V gene's germline CDR1 is SGHNT and CDR2 YYREEE (reference sequence). The time point denotes: cycle 4 day 1 (C4D1), after more than five weeks of nivolumab. Every patient relapsed after autologous stem cell transplantation, and brentuximab vedotin exposure varied. It was by magnetic negative selection that CD4+ T cells were purified from thawed PBMCs. TCRdb keeps only in-frame clones here, not all; method: immunoSEQ multiplex PCR. Of about 22,000 clones listed, 72% are singletons. As concerns this clone: As yet, its antigen is unknown.

Source: CD4+ T cells from blood, taken before the fourth cycle of nivolumab. This TCR was sampled from a human donor with classical Hodgkin lymphoma. The chain links TRBV5-4 to TRBJ1-6; D not resolved. CDR3 protein: CASSSRTGSEGSPLHF. The DNA for the CDR3 is TGTGCCAGCAGCTCGAGGACCGGTTCGGAGGGTTCACCCCTCCACTTT.